The T cell receptor (beta chain) under discussion was sequenced for a study of T-cell reconstitution after alpha-beta-depleted transplantation in children. The study, taken as a whole, reports: Reportedly, roughly two months post-transplant, alpha-beta T cells arose from several hundred expanded graft clones. Some patients showed high day-60 TCRbeta diversity, which derived from surviving recipient T cells and thymic progenitors. Counts and diversity of T cells one year after transplant came mostly from newly produced T cells.

A library of TCRbeta sequences, prepared with unique molecular identifiers, was generated. TCRdb called the PCR reads again in MiXCR, with one record for every CDR3 protein. The sample yields hundreds of thousands of distinct CDR3 sequences, about an eighth seen once. This clonotype was counted between two and nine times. The antigen is not known. V shed 3 bases and J 0 bases; nucleotides not matched to a gene: 13. The CDR3 is 20 residues long. Per the germline V gene, CDR1 is LNHNV and CDR2 is YYDKDF (reference sequence). The sequence was obtained from a girl aged 2-9 years with congenital amegakaryocytic thrombocytopenia, due to receive a stem cell transplant. The gene calls are TRBV15 and TRBJ2-3; 12 bases agree with TRBD2. Sequencing was performed on PBMCs, taken before TCRalphabeta/CD19-depleted stem cell transplant. The CDR3 region is CATSSGSLAGGPYSTDTQYF. The DNA of the CDR3 is TGTGCCACCAGCAGCGGGTCGCTAGCGGGAGGGCCTTATAGCACAGATACGCAGTATTTT. Variable domain in full (rest from reference TRBV15 and TRBJ2-3): DAMVIQNPRYQVTQFGKPVTLSCSQTLNHNVMYWYQQKSSQAPKLLFHYYDKDFNNEADTPDNFQSRRPNTSFCFLDIRSPGLGDTAMYLCATSSGSLAGGPYSTDTQYFGPGTRLTVL.